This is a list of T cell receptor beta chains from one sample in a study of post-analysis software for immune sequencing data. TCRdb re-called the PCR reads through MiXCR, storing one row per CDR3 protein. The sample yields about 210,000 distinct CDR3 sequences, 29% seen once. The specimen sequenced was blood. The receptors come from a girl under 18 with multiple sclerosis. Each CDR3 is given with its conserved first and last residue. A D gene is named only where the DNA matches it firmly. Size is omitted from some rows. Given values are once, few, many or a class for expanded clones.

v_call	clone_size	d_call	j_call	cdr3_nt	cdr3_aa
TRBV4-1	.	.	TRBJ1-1	TGCGCCAGCAGCCAACCCCGCGACAGTGGCCCATATAACACTGAGGCTTTCTTT	CASSQPRDSGPYNTEAFF
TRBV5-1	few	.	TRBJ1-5	TGCGCCAGCAGCTTGGAAGGTGGGGGGGCTCAGCCCCAGCATTTT	CASSLEGGGAQPQHF
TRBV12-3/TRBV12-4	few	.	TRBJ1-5	TGTGCCAGCAGTTTGACGCTTAATGGCGGTCAGCCCCAGCATTTT	CASSLTLNGGQPQHF
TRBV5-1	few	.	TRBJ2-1	TGCGCCAGCAGCTTGGGAGTCCTACCCAATGAGCAGTTCTTC	CASSLGVLPNEQFF
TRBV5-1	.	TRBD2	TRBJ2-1	TGCGCCAGCAGCTTGGGGGCTAGCGGGAGTAGCGATGAGCAGTTCTTC	CASSLGASGSSDEQFF
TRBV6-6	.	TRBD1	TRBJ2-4	TGTGCCAGCATGCCACCGGGACAGGAGACGAAAAACATTCAGTACTTC	CASMPPGQETKNIQYF
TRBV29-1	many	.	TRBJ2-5	TGCAGCGTTGAAGATCTCGGTAGGGGCTATTGGGAGACCCAGTACTTC	CSVEDLGRGYWETQYF
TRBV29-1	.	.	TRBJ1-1	TGCAGCGCCAAAAAGGGGAGGACTGAAGCTTTCTTT	CSAKKGRTEAFF
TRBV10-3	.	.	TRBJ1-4	TGTGCCATCAGTGAGGGGGGAGCGACGGGTGAAAAACTGTTTTTT	CAISEGGATGEKLFF
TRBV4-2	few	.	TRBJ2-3	TGTGCCGGCAGCCAAGGGGTCGATTGGGATACGCAGTATTTT	CAGSQGVDWDTQYF
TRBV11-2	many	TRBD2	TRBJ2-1	TGTGCCAGCATTAGCGGGCCTCTTGGGTACAATGAGCAGTTCTTC	CASISGPLGYNEQFF
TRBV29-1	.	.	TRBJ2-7	TGCAGCGTTGAAGATCTCGACAGCTACGAGCAGTACTTC	CSVEDLDSYEQYF
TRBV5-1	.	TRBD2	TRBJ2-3	TGCGCCAGCACCGACGGGCTAGCGGCAGATACGCAGTATTTT	CASTDGLAADTQYF
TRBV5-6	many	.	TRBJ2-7	TGTGCCAGCAGCTTGTTCGGGAGTAGCTCCTACGAGCAGTACTTC	CASSLFGSSSYEQYF
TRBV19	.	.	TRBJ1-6	TGTGCCAGTAGTTTCCGTCAGGGTTTGGATTCACCCCTCCACTTT	CASSFRQGLDSPLHF
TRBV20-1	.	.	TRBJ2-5	TGCAGTGCCGAAAATAGCGAGACCCAGTACTTC	CSAENSETQYF
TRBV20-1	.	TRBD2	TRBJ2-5	TGCAGTGCTAGAGCAACACCGGGACTAGGGCCTTGGGTGAATGAGCAGTACTTC	CSARATPGLGPWVNEQYF
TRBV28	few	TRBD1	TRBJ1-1	TGTGCCAGCAGTCTTACAGGGGGCGCGGGATTGGCAGCTTTCTTT	CASSLTGGAGLAAFF
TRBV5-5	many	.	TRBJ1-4	TGTGCCAGTGCCGGGACATCTAAAACTAATGAAAAACTGTTTTTT	CASAGTSKTNEKLFF